This T cell receptor beta chain comes out of a study of blood T cell repertoires in COVID-19. As for the study in general: The cDNA or gDNA used as material had been derived from T cells, B-cell-depleted T cells, or PBMCs.

Profiled with immunoSEQ multiplex PCR; TCRdb holds only in-frame clones, not every one. The sample lists over 400,000 clones, 75% to 90% occurring once. Losses at the gene ends were 0 bases for V and 2 bases for J; bases not matched to a gene: 1. This CDR3 spans 16 amino acids. Germline CDR1 is MNHEY and CDR2 is SVGAGI. The sequence was obtained from a woman aged 25 to 39 with active or convalescent COVID-19. The genes are TRBV6-5 and TRBJ1-2; 12 nucleotides agree with TRBD1. The sequenced sample was peripheral blood. The CDR3 sequence: CASSYSGTGGNYGYTF. CDR3 in DNA: TGTGCCAGCAGTTACTCCGGGACAGGGGGCAACTATGGCTACACCTTC.